This TCR beta chain stems from a study of patients and donors after allogeneic stem cell transplantation. TCRdb ran MiXCR on the RT-PCR reads and lists one entry per CDR3 protein. The profile shows roughly 880,000 distinct CDR3 sequences, approximately 19% of them singletons. The CDR3 totals 15 residues. The germline gives CDR1 SGHRS, CDR2 YFSETQ. This clonotype was counted many times. The junction shows a germline mismatch at one end, possibly a read error. Source material: blood, either unsorted or a sorted T cell fraction (not recorded which). The receptor was isolated from a human donor who was either an allogeneic HSCT recipient or a stem cell or donor lymphocyte infusion donor (not recorded which). It is not recorded whose cells these are; they may come from a transplant donor. V and J are TRBV5-1 and TRBJ1-5; 10 bases line up with TRBD1. CDR3 sequence (DNA): TGTGCCAGCAGTTTGGGGGGACAGGGGAATCAGCCCCAGCATTTT. Translated, it gives CASSLGGQGNQPQHF.